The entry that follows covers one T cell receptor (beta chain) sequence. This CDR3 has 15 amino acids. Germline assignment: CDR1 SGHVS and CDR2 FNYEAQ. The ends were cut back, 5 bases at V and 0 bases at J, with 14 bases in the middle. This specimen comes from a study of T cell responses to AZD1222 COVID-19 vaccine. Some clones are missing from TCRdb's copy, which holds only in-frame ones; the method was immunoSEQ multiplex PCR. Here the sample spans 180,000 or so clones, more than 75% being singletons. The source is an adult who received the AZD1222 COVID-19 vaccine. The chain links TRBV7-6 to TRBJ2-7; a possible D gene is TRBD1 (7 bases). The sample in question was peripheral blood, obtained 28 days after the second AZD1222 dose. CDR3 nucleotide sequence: TGTGCCAGCAGCGGCGGGACAGCGAGCTCCTACGAGCAGTACTTC. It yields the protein CASSGGTASSYEQYF. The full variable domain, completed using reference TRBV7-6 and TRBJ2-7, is GAGVSQSPRYKVTKRGQDVALRCDPISGHVSLYWYRQALGQGPEFLTYFNYEAQQDKSGLPNDRFSAERPEGSISTLTIQRTEQRDSAMYRCASSGGTASSYEQYFGPGTRLTVT.